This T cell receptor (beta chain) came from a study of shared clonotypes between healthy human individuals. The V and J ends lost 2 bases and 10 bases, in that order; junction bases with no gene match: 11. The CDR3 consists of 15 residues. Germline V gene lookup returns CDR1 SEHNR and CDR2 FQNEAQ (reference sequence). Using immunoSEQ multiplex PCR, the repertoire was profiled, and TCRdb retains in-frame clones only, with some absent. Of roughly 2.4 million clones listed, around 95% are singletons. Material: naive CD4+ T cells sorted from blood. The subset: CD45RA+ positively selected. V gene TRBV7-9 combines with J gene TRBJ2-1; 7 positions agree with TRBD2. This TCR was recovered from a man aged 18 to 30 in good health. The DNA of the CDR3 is TGTGCCAGCAGCTTAACGGGACTAAATATCCTAGAGCAGTTCTTC. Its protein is CASSLTGLNILEQFF.